This TCR beta chain was found in a study of blood T cells in healthy people across ages. Overall study findings and caveats: Getting older went along with TCR beta diversity per million T cells dropping roughly linearly.

The people who gave samples were healthy Caucasians from Russia, aged about 6 to 100. Germline V lookup: CDR1 MGHDK, CDR2 SYGVNS. The CDR3 runs 14 residues. Trimming shortened V by 4 bases and J by 2 bases, and 12 bases separated the two germline ends. It was with a sample-barcoded 5' primer and a J-beta primer mix that a second PCR of about 6 to 12 cycles was run. Using its own MiXCR run on the 5' RACE reads, TCRdb lists one record per CDR3 protein. The sample carries approximately 1.5 million distinct CDR3 sequences, 30% to 40% recorded once. The table lists this clonotype with a few counts. Antigen unknown.

The V gene is TRBV25-1, the J gene TRBJ2-7; D not certain. The clonotype comes from a woman aged 25 to 39 in good health. Specimen: blood. The CDR3 sequence is CASSATKRTYEQYF. DNA of the CDR3: TGTGCCAGCAGTGCAACAAAACGGACCTACGAGCAGTACTTC.